The 13 T cell receptor beta chains presented below share a single source sample, sequenced in a study of regulatory T cells in long-lasting Graves disease. Stated time point: newly diagnosed GD, antithyroid drugs for less than 3 months. Following extraction of RNA from PBMCs, that RNA was used to make the TCR library. Building the TCR beta libraries relied on iRepertoire HTBI primers, and CDR3 regions underwent Arm-PCR. TCRdb analysed the multiplex PCR reads with MiXCR anew, one entry per CDR3 protein. The sample shows hundreds of thousands of distinct CDR3 sequences, approximately 15% of them seen only once. These data were also reused for a study on T cells in Graves' hyperthyroidism and ophthalmopathy.

This material consisted of peripheral blood mononuclear cells (PBMCs), taken at new diagnosis, from a patient treated with antithyroid drugs. The receptors were sampled from a man in his forties with Graves disease.

This rearrangement joins TRBV20-1 to TRBJ2-7; possible D gene TRBD1, 6 bases. This CDR3 spans 12 amino acids. Germline assignment: CDR1 DFQATT and CDR2 SNEGSKA (reference sequence). Trimming left V 6 bases short and J 1 base short, with 10 bases between. CDR3 coding DNA: TGCAGTGCCTCTGGACAGTCCTACGAGCAGTACTTC. This encodes CSASGQSYEQYF.

The table lists this clonotype with a few counts. The rearrangement joins TRBV30 to TRBJ1-3, with D possibly being TRBD1 (5 bases). The CDR3 contains 15 residues. The germline V gene has CDR1 GTSNPN and CDR2 SVGIG (reference sequence). V lost 2 bases and J 0 bases, leaving 11 bases between the germline ends. The CDR3 loop is CAWSLLGDSGNTIYF. The CDR3, as DNA: TGTGCCTGGAGTTTATTAGGGGACTCTGGAAACACCATATATTTT.

In its sample, this clonotype was seen many times. The chain employs TRBV2 and TRBJ2-7, with D unclear. This CDR3 comprises 12 residues. V was trimmed by 5 bases and J by 6 bases, leaving 11 bases between them. CDR1 SNHLY and CDR2 FYNNEI come from the germline V gene. CDR3 nucleotides: TGTGCCAGCAGTAGCAACTTTGGCGAGCAGTACTTC. Encoded protein: CASSSNFGEQYF.

This clonotype was detected only a few times. The chain recombines TRBV20-1 with TRBJ2-7; tentative D call: TRBD1 (5 bases). Germline V CDR1 and CDR2: DFQATT, SNEGSKA (reference sequence). The CDR3 spans 15 residues. The ends were cut back, 4 bases at V and 2 bases at J, with 18 bases in the middle. Here the CDR3 DNA reads TGCAGTGCTACGTCCGGCAGGGTGGGTACCTACGAGCAGTACTTC. This sequence encodes CSATSGRVGTYEQYF.

The chain uses TRBV28 and TRBJ1-5; D is possibly TRBD1 (5 bases). V was clipped by 8 bases and J by 7 bases, with 12 bases between them. The CDR3 loop spans 12 amino acids. Germline lookup yields CDR1 MDHEN and CDR2 SYDVKM. Here the CDR3 reads CASASQGQPQHF. Here the CDR3 DNA reads TGTGCCAGCGCGAGCCAGGGCCAGCCCCAGCATTTT. The whole variable domain, filled in from reference TRBV28 and TRBJ1-5, reads DVKVTQSSRYLVKRTGEKVFLECVQDMDHENMFWYRQDPGLGLRLIYFSYDVKMKEKGDIPEGYSVSREKKERFSLILESASTNQTSMYLCASASQGQPQHFGDGTRLSIL.

This clonotype was picked up a small number of times. V and J are TRBV20-1 and TRBJ2-3; D is undetermined. V gave up 5 bases and J gave up 1 base, with 13 bases separating them. This CDR3 is 14 amino acids long. The germline CDR1 and CDR2 sequences are DFQATT and SNEGSKA (reference sequence). The CDR3 coding sequence is TGCAGTGCTCCCCCCGTCCGTGGCACAGATACGCAGTATTTT. This codes for CSAPPVRGTDTQYF.

This clonotype has a count of ten or more. This chain uses TRBV27 with TRBJ2-7; D is perhaps TRBD1 (5 bases). The V gene lost 3 bases and the J gene lost 5 bases, with 11 bases spanning the gap. The CDR3 extends over 13 amino acids. CDR1 is MNHEY and CDR2 is SMNVEV in the germline V gene (reference sequence). Here the CDR3 reads CASSFSGIHEQYF. The CDR3 DNA follows: TGTGCCAGCAGTTTTTCAGGGATCCACGAGCAGTACTTC.

The table lists this clonotype with many counts. The rearrangement uses TRBV5-1 and TRBJ2-7; D is unclear. Germline V gene lookup returns CDR1 SGHRS and CDR2 YFSETQ. With 2 bases removed from V and 2 bases from J, the gap between germline ends came to 11 bases. CDR3 size: 14 residues. CDR3 amino acids: CASSLMVGPYEQYF. DNA for the CDR3: TGCGCCAGCAGCTTAATGGTTGGGCCCTACGAGCAGTACTTC.

This clonotype showed up just a few times. The rearrangement uses TRBV5-1 and TRBJ2-7, with D possibly TRBD2 on 5 matching bases. The CDR3 sequence is 15 residues long. V dropped 0 bases and J dropped 4 bases, with 14 bases sitting between them. In germline, CDR1 is SGHRS, CDR2 YFSETQ. CDR3 DNA: TGCGCCAGCAGCTTGGGTAGCGCAGATGTGTACGAGCAGTACTTC. This translates into CASSLGSADVYEQYF.

At least ten counts were recorded for this clonotype. V is TRBV28 and J is TRBJ2-1; the match to TRBD2 covers 9 bases. Germline CDR1 and CDR2: MDHEN and SYDVKM. CDR3 size: 17 residues. V lost 4 bases to trimming and J lost 9 bases; unmatched junction nucleotides: 16. CDR3 amino acids: CASSSGPRAGGWGEQFF. CDR3 DNA sequence: TGTGCCAGCAGTTCCGGCCCTCGAGCGGGGGGTTGGGGTGAGCAGTTCTTC.

The V gene is TRBV12-3 or TRBV12-4, the J gene TRBJ2-3; 8 nucleotides align to TRBD2. Unmatched junction bases numbered 16, after V lost 6 bases and J lost 5 bases. This CDR3 is 17 amino acids long. DNA for the CDR3: TGTGCCAGCAGCCCCCCCTTAGCGGGGCGTTGGGTAGATACGCAGTATTTT. It codes for CASSPPLAGRWVDTQYF.

The V and J genes are TRBV24-1 and TRBJ1-5; 8 nucleotides agree with TRBD1. The CDR3 extends over 18 amino acids. Per the germline V gene, CDR1 is KGHDR and CDR2 is SFDVKD. V was pared by 5 bases and J by 2 bases, with 13 bases of the junction left unmatched. This CDR3 reads CATSAPEGTGDCNQPQHF. CDR3 nucleotides: TGTGCCACCAGTGCCCCTGAGGGGACAGGAGATTGCAATCAGCCCCAGCATTTT.

This clonotype occurred a few times. The chain employs TRBV7-9 and TRBJ2-6; no definite D call. V lost 6 bases to trimming and J lost 0 bases, with 9 bases between them. Germline V gives CDR1 SEHNR, CDR2 FQNEAQ (reference sequence). The CDR3 spans 15 residues. For the CDR3, the DNA is TGTGCCAGCAGTTGGGTCTTCTCTGGGGCCAACGTCCTGACTTTC. Amino acids: CASSWVFSGANVLTF. The variable domain in full, with the rest retrieved from reference TRBV7-9 and TRBJ2-6, is DTGVSQNPRHKITKRGQNVTFRCDPISEHNRLYWYRQTLGQGPEFLTYFQNEAQLEKSRLLSDRFSAERPKGSFSTLEIQRTEQGDSAMYLCASSWVFSGANVLTFGAGSRLTVL.